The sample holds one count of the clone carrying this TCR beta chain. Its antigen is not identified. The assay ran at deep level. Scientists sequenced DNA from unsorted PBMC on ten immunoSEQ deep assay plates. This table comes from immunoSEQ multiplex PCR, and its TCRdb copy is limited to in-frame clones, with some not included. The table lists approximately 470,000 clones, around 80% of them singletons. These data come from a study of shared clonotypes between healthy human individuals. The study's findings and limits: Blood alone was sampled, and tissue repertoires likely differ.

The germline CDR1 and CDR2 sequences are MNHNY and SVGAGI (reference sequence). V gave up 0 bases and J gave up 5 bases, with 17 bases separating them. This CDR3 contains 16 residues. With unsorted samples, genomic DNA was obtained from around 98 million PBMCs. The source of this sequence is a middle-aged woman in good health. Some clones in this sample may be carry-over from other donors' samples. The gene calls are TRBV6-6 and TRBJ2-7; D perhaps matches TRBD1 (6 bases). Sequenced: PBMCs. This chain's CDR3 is CASSYSIAGTPHEQYF. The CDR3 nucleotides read TGTGCCAGCAGTTACTCGATAGCCGGGACACCCCACGAGCAGTACTTC.